The sequence of this T cell receptor beta chain was determined in a study of tumor-infiltrating lymphocytes in primary liver carcinoma. From unsorted bulk tissue weighing about 18-30 mg, DNA and RNA were co-extracted. Separate regions, five per tumor, were sampled. Broader study findings: Tumors significantly exceeded blood in top-250-clone fraction (p = 0.039).

The CDR3 length is 15 residues. Germline loops: CDR1 LGHNA, CDR2 YSLEER. Notes on this clonotype: The antigen is undetermined. At one end, the junction sequence differs from germline, possibly due to a read error.

Starting from roughly 0.5 ug of total RNA, TCR beta cDNA was produced with a primer in the constant region. Slightly modified ARM-PCR, run as three nested multiplex PCR rounds, produced the TCR beta libraries. Two initial PCR rounds of roughly 10 cycles each paired TRBV1-TRBV30 forward primers with a C-beta reverse primer. From the multiplex PCR reads, TCRdb called clonotypes with MiXCR, one entry per CDR3 protein. This table holds about 19,000 distinct CDR3 sequences, 79% found once. The gene calls are TRBV4-3 and TRBJ1-2; the D gene is possibly TRBD1 (5 bases). The clonotype was recovered from a woman aged 30 to 39 with primary liver carcinoma and hepatitis B virus infection. Sequencing was done on a sample of liver tumor tissue from sampling region 4. Subset denoted: tumor region T4, right-lateral pole. CDR3 sequence: CASSQDWGRVDVYAF. DNA of the CDR3: TGCGCCAGCAGCCAAGACTGGGGCAGGGTAGATGTCTACGCCTTC.